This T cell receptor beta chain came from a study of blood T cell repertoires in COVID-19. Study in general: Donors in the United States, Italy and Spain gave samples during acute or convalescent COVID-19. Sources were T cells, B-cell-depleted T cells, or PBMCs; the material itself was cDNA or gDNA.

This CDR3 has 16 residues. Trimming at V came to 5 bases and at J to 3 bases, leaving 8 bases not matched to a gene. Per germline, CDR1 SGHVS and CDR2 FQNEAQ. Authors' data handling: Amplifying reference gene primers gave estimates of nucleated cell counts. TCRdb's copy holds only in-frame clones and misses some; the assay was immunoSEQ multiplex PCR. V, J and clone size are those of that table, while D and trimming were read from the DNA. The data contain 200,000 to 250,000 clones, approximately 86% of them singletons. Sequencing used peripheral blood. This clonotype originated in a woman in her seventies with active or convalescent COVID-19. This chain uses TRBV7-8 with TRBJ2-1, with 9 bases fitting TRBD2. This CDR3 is CASSALTSGLYNEQFF. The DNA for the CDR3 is TGTGCCAGCAGCGCTTTGACTAGCGGCCTCTACAATGAGCAGTTCTTC. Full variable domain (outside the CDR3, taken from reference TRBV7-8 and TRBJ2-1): GAGVSQSPRYKVAKRGQDVALRCDPISGHVSLFWYQQALGQGPEFLTYFQNEAQLDKSGLPSDRFFAERPEGSVSTLKIQRTQQEDSAVYLCASSALTSGLYNEQFFGPGTRLTVL.